The entry that follows covers one T cell receptor (beta chain) sequence. This specimen belongs to a study of blood T cell repertoires in COVID-19. At the level of the study: Acute-phase and convalescent COVID-19 samples originated in the United States, Italy and Spain.

Methods used by the authors: Amplified reference gene primers provided the basis for estimating nucleated cell counts. The protocol was immunoSEQ multiplex PCR, while the TCRdb copy is restricted to in-frame clones and leaves out a portion. V and J calls and clone size follow that table, whereas D and trimming were derived from the DNA. Among about 69,000 clones listed, 65% to 90% were seen once. J gave up 4 bases and V 7 bases, and 6 bases lay outside the gene matches. CDR1 and CDR2 from the germline V gene are SNHLY and FYNNEI. The CDR3 contains 15 residues. The chain joins TRBV2 to TRBJ2-1, with 11 bases identical to TRBD1. The sequencing sample was made of peripheral blood. The receptor comes from a man aged 80 or over with acute or convalescent COVID-19. The CDR3 is CASKRDRGEYNEQFF. Here the CDR3 DNA reads TGTGCCAGCAAAAGGGACAGGGGGGAATACAATGAGCAGTTCTTC.